Following are 28 T cell receptor beta chains from one sample sequenced in a study of Graves' ophthalmopathy and Graves' hyperthyroidism. The TCR beta CDR3 regions underwent amplification from RNA transcripts. HTBI-primed RT-PCR formed the first round, and a multiplex PCR formed the second. TCRdb processed the multiplex PCR reads anew with MiXCR; each CDR3 protein has one entry. The sample records more than 300,000 distinct CDR3 sequences, roughly 17% being singletons. The material sequenced was peripheral blood. Source of these receptors: an adult woman with stable Graves' hyperthyroidism.

This clonotype came up many times. The J gene is TRBJ1-2, the V gene TRBV7-2, with D uncertain. This CDR3 has 14 amino acids. Trimming took off 5 bases at V and 5 bases at J, with 15 bases between the two ends. The germline gives CDR1 SGHTA, CDR2 FQGNSA. CDR3 sequence reads: CASSKGLAKYGYTF. The CDR3 coding sequence is TGTGCCAGCAGCAAGGGCTTAGCAAAATATGGCTACACCTTC.

This clonotype came up many times. The rearrangement links TRBV6-2 or TRBV6-3 to TRBJ2-7, with D uncertain. Trimming shortened V by 3 bases and J by 4 bases, and 16 bases separated the two germline ends. Germline CDR1 and CDR2: MNHEY and SVGEGT. The CDR3 has 15 amino acids. The CDR3 reads CASSYFPPNAYEQYF. CDR3 nucleotides: TGTGCCAGCAGTTATTTTCCCCCGAACGCGTACGAGCAGTACTTC.

This clonotype has ten or more counts. The gene calls are TRBV6-2 or TRBV6-3 and TRBJ1-2; D gene uncertain. There are 12 residues in the CDR3. Trimming took off 5 bases at V and 8 bases at J, with 12 bases between the two ends. Per the germline V gene, CDR1 is MNHEY and CDR2 is SVGEGT. The CDR3 spells CASSNIERGYTF. The CDR3 bases are TGTGCCAGCAGTAACATAGAACGCGGCTACACCTTC.

This clonotype came up many times. This chain joins TRBV28 and TRBJ1-3; no firm D call. CDR1 and CDR2 (germline): MDHEN, SYDVKM. The CDR3 spans 12 residues. V lost 3 bases, J lost 6 bases, and 6 bases lay in between. This chain's CDR3 is CASSFLENTIYF. The CDR3 DNA is TGTGCCAGCAGTTTCCTTGAAAACACCATATATTTT.

The V call is TRBV11-3, the J call TRBJ2-6; TRBD2 might be the D (6 bases). Germline V gives CDR1 SGHNT, CDR2 YENEEA. The CDR3 consists of 19 residues. Trimming pared 4 bases from V and 1 base from J, leaving 20 bases between. The CDR3 here is CASSSGPGGRGSGANVLTF. The CDR3 nucleotides are TGTGCCAGCAGCTCTGGGCCCGGGGGTCGAGGGTCTGGGGCCAACGTCCTGACTTTC.

This clonotype was seen a few times. This may arise from a read error, as a much more abundant clone is one base away. The gene calls are TRBV7-3 and TRBJ2-2, with TRBD2 identical over 7 bases. V lost 4 bases, J lost 1 base, and 0 bases stayed unmatched. The CDR3 has 14 amino acids. Germline CDR1 and CDR2: SGHTA and FQGTGA. Written as DNA, the CDR3 is TGTGCCAGCAGCTGGGAGGGGAACACCGGGGAGCTGTTTTTT. Amino acid sequence: CASSWEGNTGELFF. Combining the CDR3 with reference TRBV7-3 and TRBJ2-2 gives the whole variable domain GAGVSQTPSNKVTEKGKYVELRCDPISGHTALYWYRQSLGQGPEFLIYFQGTGAADDSGLPNDRFFAVRPEGSVSTLKIQRTERGDSAVYLCASSWEGNTGELFFGEGSRLTVL.

Only a few counts were recorded for this clonotype. The chain carries TRBV29-1 and TRBJ2-5, with D tentatively TRBD1 (6 bases). The CDR3 runs to 14 residues. Trimming left V 7 bases short and J 4 bases short, with 19 bases between. Germline CDR1 SQVTM, CDR2 ANQGSEA. The CDR3 region is CSARTALFGETQYF. CDR3 DNA sequence: TGCAGCGCCCGGACAGCCCTATTTGGAGAGACCCAGTACTTC.

This clonotype was observed many times. This chain uses TRBV6-5 with TRBJ1-2, with a tentative D call TRBD1 (5 bases). The V gene lost 2 bases and the J gene lost 6 bases, with 10 bases spanning the gap. The CDR3 runs to 13 residues. Germline-derived CDR1 and CDR2 are MNHEY and SVGAGI. The CDR3 is CASSYGTQNGYTF. The CDR3 nucleotides read TGTGCCAGCAGTTACGGGACTCAGAATGGCTACACCTTC.

The V call is TRBV6-5, the J call TRBJ2-5, with 8 bases that match TRBD1. The germline V gene has CDR1 MNHEY and CDR2 SVGAGI. The CDR3 contains 15 residues. J gave up 7 bases and V 0 bases, and 7 bases lay outside the gene matches. The CDR3 reads CASSYSLGTGWTQYF. DNA for the CDR3: TGTGCCAGCAGTTACTCGCTCGGGACAGGCTGGACCCAGTACTTC.

In this sample, this clonotype turned up a few times. The chain employs TRBV20-1 and TRBJ2-7, with 8 bases fitting TRBD1. V trimming: 6 bases; J trimming: 4 bases; junction bases outside the gene matches: 11. From germline, CDR1 is DFQATT and CDR2 SNEGSKA (reference sequence). The CDR3 runs 14 residues. In DNA, the CDR3 is TGCAGTGCCCACCCAACAGGGGGACCTTACGAGCAGTACTTC. This gives the protein CSAHPTGGPYEQYF.

There are many counts of this clonotype. The chain links TRBV28 to TRBJ2-4; D may be TRBD1 (5 bases). The CDR3 covers 15 residues. The V gene's germline CDR1 is MDHEN and CDR2 SYDVKM. V gave up 7 bases and J gave up 0 bases, with 13 bases separating them. The CDR3 here is CASIKGNLAKNIQYF. The CDR3, as DNA: TGTGCCAGCATAAAGGGGAACCTAGCCAAAAACATTCAGTACTTC.

This clonotype was counted many times. V usage is TRBV12-5 and J usage is TRBJ2-5, with D tentatively TRBD1 or TRBD2 (6 bases each). Germline CDR1 LGHNT, CDR2 FRNRAP. This CDR3 has 16 amino acids. Trimming took 0 bases from V and 2 from J, leaving 13 bases between them. The CDR3 loop is CASGLVRGTRQETQYF. DNA of the CDR3: TGTGCTAGTGGTTTGGTACGGGGGACACGGCAAGAGACCCAGTACTTC.

This clonotype was observed at least ten times. The chain carries TRBV29-1 and TRBJ1-1; no reliable D call. Trimming shortened V by 7 bases and J by 2 bases, and 5 bases separated the two germline ends. The CDR3 has 10 residues. Germline loops: CDR1 SQVTM, CDR2 ANQGSEA. This CDR3 reads CSALNTEAFF. CDR3 DNA: TGCAGCGCCTTAAACACTGAAGCTTTCTTT.

In this sample, this clonotype turned up many times. The chain combines TRBV29-1 with TRBJ1-1, with a weak D call TRBD1 (5 bases). Germline values: CDR1 SQVTM, CDR2 ANQGSEA. The V end lost 5 bases, the J end lost 3 bases, and 19 bases lay between the germline ends. CDR3 length: 15 residues. The CDR3 nucleotides read TGCAGCGTTCGCAGGGACTACCGCCGGGACACTGAAGCTTTCTTT. It is translated as CSVRRDYRRDTEAFF.

There are many counts of this clonotype. One end of the junction is discordant with germline, which a read error may explain. The chain recombines TRBV20-1 with TRBJ1-6; no firm D call. The CDR3 loop spans 14 amino acids. The germline gives CDR1 DFQATT, CDR2 SNEGSKA (reference sequence). The DNA of the CDR3 is TGCAGTGTTAGAGTCCTGGACCTTTATTCACCCCTCCACTTT. It encodes CSVRVLDLYSPLHF.

The chain couples TRBV10-3 to TRBJ1-1; D not certain. V was pared by 5 bases and J by 5 bases, with 6 bases between. This CDR3 region has 11 residues. Germline lookup yields CDR1 ENHRY and CDR2 SYGVKD. The CDR3 reads CAISLGTEAFF. In nucleotides, the CDR3 is TGTGCCATCAGTTTGGGAACTGAAGCTTTCTTT.

The chain couples TRBV24-1 to TRBJ1-2; a weak D match, TRBD1 (5 bases). Germline CDR1 is KGHDR and CDR2 is SFDVKD. The CDR3 contains 14 residues. V was clipped by 3 bases and J by 6 bases, with 13 bases between them. The CDR3: CATSDAGAADGYTF. As DNA, the CDR3 is TGTGCCACCAGTGATGCCGGGGCAGCCGATGGCTACACCTTC.

This clonotype was observed many times. The chain uses TRBV29-1 and TRBJ2-7, with D unresolved. Germline CDR1 reads SQVTM; CDR2 reads ANQGSEA. Trimming cost V 8 bases and J 0 bases, with 8 bases left between them. CDR3 length equals 11 residues. The CDR3 coding sequence is TGCAGCACCCCACCCTCCTACGAGCAGTACTTC. This encodes CSTPPSYEQYF.

The chain recombines TRBV15 with TRBJ2-1; D remains unclear. Germline V gives CDR1 LNHNV, CDR2 YYDKDF (reference sequence). Trimming took off 3 bases at V and 8 bases at J, with 17 bases between the two ends. The CDR3 is made up of 15 amino acids. The CDR3 protein is CATSRSNPRIDEQFF. Here the CDR3 DNA reads TGTGCCACCAGCAGGTCTAATCCGAGAATCGATGAGCAGTTCTTC.

This clonotype was recorded many times. The gene calls are TRBV9 and TRBJ2-7, with D unresolved. The CDR3 loop spans 15 amino acids. From germline, CDR1 is SGDLS and CDR2 YYNGEE. Trimming cost V 3 bases and J 0 bases, with 13 bases left between them. In nucleotides, the CDR3 is TGTGCCAGCAGCGCCGGGCACGCCAACTCCTACGAGCAGTACTTC. Protein sequence: CASSAGHANSYEQYF.

The chain employs TRBV7-2 and TRBJ1-1; D might be TRBD1 (5 bases). V dropped 5 bases and J dropped 7 bases, with 14 bases sitting between them. There are 13 residues in the CDR3. CDR1 is SGHTA and CDR2 is FQGNSA in the germline V gene. The CDR3 loop is CASSPAGLLEAFF. As DNA, the CDR3 is TGTGCCAGCAGCCCTGCGGGACTACTTGAAGCTTTCTTT.

This clonotype has at least ten counts. V usage is TRBV4-1 and J usage is TRBJ1-3, with D perhaps matching TRBD1 (5 bases). Trimming stripped 1 base from V and 2 bases from J, with 6 bases between. This CDR3 is built from 14 residues. From germline, CDR1 is MGHRA and CDR2 YSYEKL. The chain's CDR3 is CASSQGGAGNTIYF. In DNA, the CDR3 is TGCGCCAGCAGCCAAGGGGGGGCTGGAAACACCATATATTTT.

This clonotype has at least ten counts. The chain carries TRBV5-1 and TRBJ2-7, with 7 bases that match TRBD1. The CDR3 covers 13 residues. V shed 4 bases, J shed 9 bases, and the junction held 10 bases outside the gene matches. Germline V gene data show CDR1 as SGHRS and CDR2 as YFSETQ. CDR3 DNA: TGCGCCAGCAGCCCTGACAGGGTCGCGGCGCAGTACTTC. This codes for CASSPDRVAAQYF.

This clonotype was counted ten times or more. The chain recombines TRBV9 with TRBJ2-5; the match to TRBD1 covers 7 bases. Germline CDR1 reads SGDLS; CDR2 reads YYNGEE. This CDR3 spans 15 amino acids. The V segment lost 0 bases and the J segment 5 bases; nucleotides outside the gene matches: 7. The CDR3 sequence: CASSVVPGGRETQYF. The CDR3 bases are TGTGCCAGCAGCGTAGTTCCAGGGGGAAGGGAGACCCAGTACTTC.

This clonotype was seen ten or more times. The gene calls are TRBV10-3 and TRBJ2-2, with a tentative D call TRBD2 (6 bases). The CDR3 loop spans 16 amino acids. V lost 3 bases, J lost 0 bases, and 11 bases lay in between. Germline CDR1 reads ENHRY; CDR2 reads SYGVKD. This CDR3 is CAISDNSGANTGELFF. The DNA for the CDR3 is TGTGCCATCAGTGATAATAGCGGAGCGAACACCGGGGAGCTGTTTTTT.

This clonotype was detected many times. The V and J genes are TRBV11-2 and TRBJ2-5; D perhaps matches TRBD2 (6 bases). V lost 7 bases and J 9 bases, leaving 15 bases between the germline ends. The germline V gene encodes CDR1 SGHAT and CDR2 FQNNGV. The CDR3 totals 12 residues. The CDR3 DNA follows: TGTGCCAGCAAGGGCGGGCCGGGGGCCCAGTACTTC. Protein product: CASKGGPGAQYF.

There are many counts of this clonotype. The gene calls are TRBV19 and TRBJ1-5; 8 bases are a match to TRBD1. After removal of 11 bases from V and 7 bases from J, the junction contained 10 bases not matched to a gene. The V gene's germline CDR1 is LNHDA and CDR2 SQIVND (reference sequence). This CDR3 is built from 13 residues. CDR3 DNA: TGTGCCTCAGGGGGCCAAGGGGGACAGCCCCAGCATTTT. This gives the protein CASGGQGGQPQHF. Complete variable domain (other parts from reference TRBV19 and TRBJ1-5): DGGITQSPKYLFRKEGQNVTLSCEQNLNHDAMYWYRQDPGQGLRLIYYSQIVNDFQKGDIAEGYSVSREKKESFPLTVTSAQKNPTAFYLCASGGQGGQPQHFGDGTRLSIL.

This clonotype came up many times. The chain carries TRBV20-1 and TRBJ2-7; a possible D gene is TRBD2 (6 bases). Germline CDR1 DFQATT, CDR2 SNEGSKA (reference sequence). V was cut by 3 bases and J by 3 bases, with 12 bases left in between. The CDR3 has 13 amino acids. CDR3: CSASGGAGYEQYF. As DNA, the CDR3 is TGCAGTGCTAGCGGCGGGGCGGGCTACGAGCAGTACTTC.